The 8 T cell receptor beta chains listed next were all sequenced from one sample in a study of blood T cell repertoires in COVID-19. Sequenced by immunoSEQ multiplex PCR; TCRdb stores in-frame clones only, minus some. The top ten clones hold 3.5% to 4.5% of a sample with approximately 180,000 clones, 85% to 90% of them seen once. The sample was peripheral blood. The origin of the receptors is a human donor in a cohort sampled during active COVID-19.

The chain joins TRBV6-1 to TRBJ1-2, with D possibly matching TRBD1 (5 bases). Germline CDR1 and CDR2: MNHNS and SASEGT. The CDR3 has 14 amino acids. V was shortened by 2 bases and J by 8 bases, with 15 bases between the two germline ends. The CDR3 nucleotides read TGTGCCAGCAGTGAAAGGTATGGGGCAGGCGGCTACACCTTC. This sequence encodes CASSERYGAGGYTF.

V and J are TRBV6-2 or TRBV6-3 and TRBJ2-2; the match to TRBD2 covers 9 bases. The germline V gene encodes CDR1 MNHEY and CDR2 SVGEGT. With V trimmed by 4 bases and J by 0 bases, 3 bases remained unmatched. The CDR3 runs 16 residues. The CDR3 reads CASSSGTSPNTGELFF. The CDR3 nucleotides are TGTGCCAGCAGTTCCGGGACTAGCCCGAACACCGGGGAGCTGTTTTTT.

The CDR3: CASSSTGGGTDTQYF. The CDR3 DNA is TGTGCCAGCAGTTCTACAGGGGGGGGAACAGATACGCAGTATTTT. The chain couples TRBV28 to TRBJ2-3, with a tentative D call TRBD1 (8 bases). Germline assignment: CDR1 MDHEN and CDR2 SYDVKM. V dropped 4 bases and J dropped 3 bases, with 14 bases sitting between them. This CDR3 has 15 residues.

The chain recombines TRBV27 with TRBJ2-3; D is undetermined. The CDR3 is 13 amino acids. Germline V gene data show CDR1 as MNHEY and CDR2 as SMNVEV (reference sequence). V lost 3 bases and J lost 10, with 14 bases in between. In DNA, the CDR3 is TGTGCCAGCAGTTTCGGAGCCGTCCGCCCGCAGTATTTT. Translation: CASSFGAVRPQYF.

The gene calls are TRBV5-1 and TRBJ2-7; 8 nucleotides agree with TRBD2. Germline V gene sequence: CDR1 SGHRS, CDR2 YFSETQ. The CDR3 spans 14 residues. V was clipped by 1 base and J by 4 bases; unmatched bases: 4. The DNA of the CDR3 is TGCGCCAGCAGCTTGAGCGGGGGTACTTACGAGCAGTACTTC. This codes for CASSLSGGTYEQYF.

V gene TRBV4-3 combines with J gene TRBJ2-3; D unclear. The CDR3 consists of 16 residues. Trimming removed 0 bases from V and 1 base from J, with 11 bases in between. The germline gives CDR1 LGHNA, CDR2 YSLEER. The CDR3 DNA reads as TGCGCCAGCAGCCAAGAGGTCGGAGATGGCACAGATACGCAGTATTTT. It is translated as CASSQEVGDGTDTQYF.

The J gene is TRBJ2-1, the V gene TRBV6-5; TRBD2 might be the D (7 bases). Between the trimmed V and J ends, which lost 6 bases and 4 bases, there was a span of 16 bases. The CDR3 has 15 amino acids. Germline CDR1 is MNHEY and CDR2 is SVGAGI. This CDR3 reads CASRGGGTPYNEQFF. The DNA for the CDR3 is TGTGCCAGCAGGGGAGGGGGGACTCCGTACAATGAGCAGTTCTTC.

The chain couples TRBV7-2 to TRBJ2-1; 7 bases are a match to TRBD2. The V and J ends lost 5 bases and 4 bases, in that order; junction bases with no gene match: 14. The germline V gene has CDR1 SGHTA and CDR2 FQGNSA. This CDR3 is 17 amino acids long. The CDR3 DNA is TGTGCCAGCAGCGTCGGGACTTTGGGGGGGTGGTACAATGAGCAGTTCTTC. Translation: CASSVGTLGGWYNEQFF. The full variable domain, in which reference TRBV7-2 and TRBJ2-1 provide the parts outside the CDR3, is GAGVSQSPSNKVTEKGKDVELRCDPISGHTALYWYRQSLGQGLEFLIYFQGNSAPDKSGLPSDRFSAERTGGSVSTLTIQRTQQEDSAVYLCASSVGTLGGWYNEQFFGPGTRLTVL.